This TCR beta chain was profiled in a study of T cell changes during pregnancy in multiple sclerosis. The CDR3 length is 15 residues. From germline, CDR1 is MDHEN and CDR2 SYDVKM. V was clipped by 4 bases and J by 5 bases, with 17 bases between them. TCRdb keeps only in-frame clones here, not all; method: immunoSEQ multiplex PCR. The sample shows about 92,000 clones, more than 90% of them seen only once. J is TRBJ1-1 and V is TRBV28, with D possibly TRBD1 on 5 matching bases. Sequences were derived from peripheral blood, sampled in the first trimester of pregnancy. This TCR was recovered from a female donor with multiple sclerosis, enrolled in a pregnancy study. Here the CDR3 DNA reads TGTGCCAGCAGTTCCCCTTTGGGGGGAGGGACTGAAGCTTTCTTT. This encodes CASSSPLGGGTEAFF. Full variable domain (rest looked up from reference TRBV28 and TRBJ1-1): DVKVTQSSRYLVKRTGEKVFLECVQDMDHENMFWYRQDPGLGLRLIYFSYDVKMKEKGDIPEGYSVSREKKERFSLILESASTNQTSMYLCASSSPLGGGTEAFFGQGTRLTVV.